The 26 T cell receptor beta chains below all came from one sample that was sequenced in a study of PD-L1 blockade in urothelial cancer. The time point: pretreatment peripheral blood. Assay: immunoSEQ multiplex PCR; the TCRdb copy retains only in-frame clones and omits some. The sample yields tens of thousands of clones, 70% to 90% seen once. The sample in question was PBMCs, obtained around atezolizumab (anti-PD-L1) treatment. The receptors derive from a man aged 70 or older with urothelial cancer.

The genes are TRBV7-3 and TRBJ1-2, with a tentative D call TRBD1 (5 bases). CDR3 length: 15 amino acids. Germline-derived CDR1 and CDR2 are SGHTA and FQGTGA. The ends were cut back, 2 bases at V and 4 bases at J, with 14 bases in the middle. CDR3 bases: TGTGCCAGCAGCTTAGGAGGTGGGGGGGGCTATGGCTACACCTTC. Protein product: CASSLGGGGGYGYTF.

The J gene is TRBJ2-1, the V gene TRBV5-4; no definite D call. The CDR3 is 13 residues long. Trimming left V 7 bases short and J 7 bases short, with 15 bases between. Germline loops: CDR1 SGHNT, CDR2 YYREEE (reference sequence). CDR3 DNA sequence: TGTGCCAGCTCCCTTGGGCAGTCTAATGAGCAGTTCTTC. Translated: CASSLGQSNEQFF.

The V call is TRBV18, the J call TRBJ1-5, with a possible D match to TRBD1 (5 bases). Looked up from germline, CDR1 is KGHSH and CDR2 is LQKENI. The CDR3 has 15 residues. Trimming removed 3 bases from V and 0 bases from J, with 9 bases in between. DNA for the CDR3: TGTGCCAGCTCACCGACAGTAGATAGCAATCAGCCCCAGCATTTT. It codes for CASSPTVDSNQPQHF.

This chain joins TRBV9 and TRBJ2-1; D may be TRBD2 (5 bases). Germline assignment: CDR1 SGDLS and CDR2 YYNGEE. The V end was cut by 4 bases, the J end by 5 bases, with 25 bases between. The CDR3 is made up of 18 amino acids. The CDR3 here is CASSQNPTSFLGNNEQFF. CDR3 bases: TGTGCCAGCAGCCAGAATCCAACTAGTTTTCTAGGAAACAATGAGCAGTTCTTC. The full variable domain, rest sourced from reference TRBV9 and TRBJ2-1, is DSGVTQTPKHLITATGQRVTLRCSPRSGDLSVYWYQQSLDQGLQFLIQYYNGEERAKGNILERFSAQQFPDLHSELNLSSLELGDSALYFCASSQNPTSFLGNNEQFFGPGTRLTVL.

V and J are TRBV10-3 and TRBJ1-1; D unclear. Germline CDR1 is ENHRY and CDR2 is SYGVKD. The V gene lost 4 bases and the J gene lost 1 base, with 16 bases spanning the gap. The length of the CDR3 is 16 residues. CDR3 coding DNA: TGTGCCATCAGTGGGGATCTCGGACTCAGGAACACTGAAGCTTTCTTT. This gives the protein CAISGDLGLRNTEAFF.

This clone was seen only once. This chain links TRBV7-9 with TRBJ1-1; D not certain. The CDR3 is 15 amino acids. Germline CDR1 SEHNR, CDR2 FQNEAQ (reference sequence). Trimming shortened V by 3 bases and J by 0 bases, and 11 bases separated the two germline ends. The CDR3 region has the DNA TGTGCCAGCAGCTTCGACACCGACATGAACACTGAAGCTTTCTTT. Translating gives CASSFDTDMNTEAFF.

J is TRBJ1-1 and V is TRBV28; the D is unclear. Germline assignment: CDR1 MDHEN and CDR2 SYDVKM. Trimming cost V 6 bases and J 0 bases, with 8 bases left between them. This CDR3 is built from 13 residues. Written as DNA, the CDR3 is TGTGCCAGCAGATTTACAGTGAACACTGAAGCTTTCTTT. This sequence encodes CASRFTVNTEAFF.

The rearrangement links TRBV28 to TRBJ1-2, with 8 bases that match TRBD1. Germline V gene lookup returns CDR1 MDHEN and CDR2 SYDVKM. Trimming at V came to 5 bases and at J to 6 bases, leaving 2 bases not matched to a gene. This CDR3 contains 12 residues. The chain's CDR3 is CASSRTGNGYTF. In DNA, the CDR3 is TGTGCCAGCAGTAGGACAGGGAATGGCTACACCTTC.

The chain couples TRBV11-2 to TRBJ1-5; no firm D call. This CDR3 has 15 amino acids. Germline lookup yields CDR1 SGHAT and CDR2 FQNNGV. Trimming shortened V by 5 bases and J by 0 bases, and 11 bases separated the two germline ends. The CDR3 DNA reads as TGTGCCAGCAGCCCGAACAGTTATAGCAATCAGCCCCAGCATTTT. Encoded protein: CASSPNSYSNQPQHF.

The chain links TRBV19 to TRBJ2-7; D ambiguous. Germline V lookup: CDR1 LNHDA, CDR2 SQIVND (reference sequence). The CDR3 is 13 amino acids. The V and J ends lost 5 bases and 3 bases respectively, with 11 bases between them. The CDR3 reads CASSPTQSYEQYF. The DNA of the CDR3 is TGTGCCAGTAGTCCGACACAGAGCTACGAGCAGTACTTC.

This rearrangement joins TRBV6-1 to TRBJ1-1; D remains ambiguous. In germline, CDR1 is MNHNS, CDR2 SASEGT. V lost 6 bases, J lost 1 base, and 9 bases lay in between. This CDR3 spans 13 amino acids. In nucleotides, the CDR3 is TGTGCCAGCAGAGCCGCTACGAACACTGAAGCTTTCTTT. Protein product: CASRAATNTEAFF.

CDR3 coding DNA: TGTGCCAGCAGCTTGGAACAGGGGGTAACTGGGGCCAACGTCCTGACTTTC. It yields the protein CASSLEQGVTGANVLTF. The chain carries TRBV5-4 and TRBJ2-6; TRBD1 matches at 8 bases. J gave up 2 bases and V 0 bases, and 4 bases lay outside the gene matches. CDR3 length equals 17 residues. Germline V gives CDR1 SGHNT, CDR2 YYREEE (reference sequence).

This chain joins TRBV7-6 and TRBJ2-7, with TRBD1 matching 7 bases. Germline lookup yields CDR1 SGHVS and CDR2 FNYEAQ. V shed 4 bases, J shed 2 bases, and the junction held 14 bases outside the gene matches. This CDR3 has 17 residues. Here the CDR3 reads CASSWGPPGTVPYEQYF. CDR3 in DNA: TGTGCCAGCAGCTGGGGGCCCCCCGGGACAGTTCCCTACGAGCAGTACTTC.

The chain employs TRBV7-8 and TRBJ2-7; possibly TRBD2 for D (5 bases). Germline V gene data show CDR1 as SGHVS and CDR2 as FQNEAQ. V was pared by 3 bases and J by 1 base, with 19 bases between. The CDR3 is made up of 17 amino acids. CDR3 sequence (DNA): TGTGCCAGCAGCTTGGTAAGCGTCTGGGGAGCGTCCTACGAGCAGTACTTC. This translates into CASSLVSVWGASYEQYF.

The V and J genes are TRBV4-1 and TRBJ2-5; D gene unclear. The CDR3 is 13 amino acids. V lost 5 bases and J 4 bases, leaving 11 bases between the germline ends. Per the germline V gene, CDR1 is MGHRA and CDR2 is YSYEKL. The CDR3 nucleotides read TGCGCCAGCAGCAAGAACAGTCCAGAGACCCAGTACTTC. As protein: CASSKNSPETQYF.

The V and J genes are TRBV19 and TRBJ1-5, with TRBD1 matching over 8 bases. The length of the CDR3 is 11 residues. Germline CDR1 LNHDA, CDR2 SQIVND (reference sequence). V dropped 3 bases and J dropped 16; count of bases not matched to a gene: 5. CDR3 amino acids: CASSMGTGSHF. CDR3 nucleotide sequence: TGTGCCAGTAGTATGGGGACAGGTTCACATTTT.

This sequence joins TRBV7-8 and TRBJ1-2, with a tentative D call TRBD1 (5 bases). CDR3 size: 14 residues. Trimming took off 5 bases at V and 6 bases at J, with 16 bases between the two ends. Looked up from germline, CDR1 is SGHVS and CDR2 is FQNEAQ. CDR3 sequence reads: CASSQGTSADGYTF. The CDR3 DNA is TGTGCCAGCAGCCAGGGTACTTCGGCAGATGGCTACACCTTC.

The chain is built from TRBV4-2 and TRBJ2-3; 7 bases agree with TRBD2. The CDR3 spans 18 residues. V lost 0 bases, J lost 0 bases, and 9 bases stayed unmatched. Germline V gene data show CDR1 as LGHNA and CDR2 as YNFKEQ. The CDR3 DNA sequence: TGTGCCAGCAGCCAAGAGAGTATTGGGAGGGAAAGCACAGATACGCAGTATTTT. This translates into CASSQESIGRESTDTQYF.

The genes are TRBV6-5 and TRBJ2-3, with 10 bases fitting TRBD1. With V trimmed by 7 bases and J by 5 bases, 3 bases remained unmatched. Germline V gene sequence: CDR1 MNHEY, CDR2 SVGAGI. The CDR3 runs 13 residues. CDR3 loop: CASTDRGGDTQYF. CDR3 in DNA: TGTGCCAGCACGGACAGGGGGGGAGATACGCAGTATTTT.

This clone was detected only a few times. The chain recombines TRBV11-1 with TRBJ1-1; TRBD1 might be the D (5 bases). Trimming pared 5 bases from V and 1 base from J, leaving 14 bases between. This CDR3 has 15 amino acids. Germline CDR1 SGHAT, CDR2 FQDESV (reference sequence). CDR3 sequence (DNA): TGTGCCAGCAGCCAACCGACAGACTCGAACACTGAAGCTTTCTTT. Its translation: CASSQPTDSNTEAFF.

This rearrangement joins TRBV2 to TRBJ1-1; D is undetermined. This CDR3 is built from 14 residues. Germline V gives CDR1 SNHLY, CDR2 FYNNEI. Trimming removed 8 bases at V and 1 base at J, with 14 bases between. CDR3 bases: TGTGCCAGCGGTCCGGTTGAGGGGAACACTGAAGCTTTCTTT. Translating gives CASGPVEGNTEAFF. Variable domain in full (rest from reference TRBV2 and TRBJ1-1): EPEVTQTPSHQVTQMGQEVILRCVPISNHLYFYWYRQILGQKVEFLVSFYNNEISEKSEIFDDQFSVERPDGSNFTLKIRSTKLEDSAMYFCASGPVEGNTEAFFGQGTRLTVV.

The chain employs TRBV28 and TRBJ1-5; 8 bases align to TRBD1. The germline gives CDR1 MDHEN, CDR2 SYDVKM. With V trimmed by 4 bases and J by 2 bases, 13 bases remained unmatched. The CDR3 covers 18 residues. CDR3 protein: CASSSTGAGSFGNQPQHF. In DNA, the CDR3 is TGTGCCAGCAGTTCGACAGGGGCGGGCAGTTTTGGCAATCAGCCCCAGCATTTT.

The gene calls are TRBV7-2 and TRBJ1-4; weak D call: TRBD1 (6 bases). Germline V lookup: CDR1 SGHTA, CDR2 FQGNSA. V gave up 5 bases and J gave up 7 bases, with 17 bases separating them. This CDR3 contains 15 residues. CDR3 nucleotide sequence: TGTGCCAGCAGCCCTAGGGGCGGGGGCCGTGAAAAACTGTTTTTT. This codes for CASSPRGGGREKLFF.

This chain uses TRBV27 with TRBJ2-6, with TRBD1 identical over 10 bases. Per germline, CDR1 MNHEY and CDR2 SMNVEV (reference sequence). The length of the CDR3 is 19 residues. The J segment lost 3 bases and the V segment lost 5 bases, leaving 13 bases of the junction unmatched. In DNA, the CDR3 is TGTGCCAGCAGTCTGCTCCGGGACAGGGGCCTCGGTGGGGCCAACGTCCTGACTTTC. It specifies CASSLLRDRGLGGANVLTF.

This clone was picked up one time. The V and J genes are TRBV18 and TRBJ2-1, with 9 bases aligning to TRBD1. Germline V gene lookup returns CDR1 KGHSH and CDR2 LQKENI. This CDR3 has 15 amino acids. Trimming cost V 5 bases and J 3 bases; bases outside gene matches: 5. In DNA, the CDR3 is TGTGCCAGCTCAGAGGACAGGGGATTCTACAATGAGCAGTTCTTC. Translated: CASSEDRGFYNEQFF.

For this clone: Mismatch with germline at one junction end may stem from a read error. The chain carries TRBV7-7 and TRBJ2-1; perhaps TRBD2 as D (6 bases). From germline, CDR1 is SSHAT and CDR2 FNYEAQ (reference sequence). The CDR3 has 14 residues. CDR3 region: CASSLGPSARVQFF. In DNA, the CDR3 is TGTGCTAGCAGCTTAGGACCTAGCGCTAGGGTGCAGTTCTTC.